This TCR beta chain originates from a study of vaccination and CD4 T cells after COVID-19 (dated 2022 in TCRdb). Study-wide context: SARS-CoV-2 positivity had been established in the convalescent patients by nasal swab PCR, and mild disease was recorded in eight to ten of these patients and severe disease in one. Six males and four females were included in the convalescent cohort, with two Hispanic individuals, seven Caucasians, two Asians and one multiracial person represented. Participants got two doses of the Pfizer-BioNTech BNT162b2 vaccine (n=8) or two doses of the Moderna mRNA-1273 vaccine (n=2). Post-COVID blood samples were collected from convalescent patients a median of approximately 100 days after diagnosis, with a range of about 30 to 180 days. Post-vaccine blood samples were taken a median of around 77 days after the second vaccine dose, with a range of roughly 13 to 250 days. Overlapping spike peptide pools from SARS-CoV-2 and from the common cold coronaviruses HCoV-NL63, HCoV-OC43 and HCoV-229E were used as culture stimuli. In control cultures, a CEFX viral epitope pool was used as positive control, an HIV-1 Nef peptide pool was used as negative control, or no peptide was added. The spike-specific CD4+ TCR repertoire was compared before and after mRNA vaccination in about nine COVID-19 convalescent patients and a handful of infection-naive healthy vaccine recipients. What the research found in general, with its limitations: Only a relatively small number of convalescent patients were included in the study, and early timepoints following natural infection were not analyzed. The median number of SARS-CoV-2-reactive clonotypes rose from 20 to 25 after infection to 38 after vaccination, but the change was not significant. Of the vaccine-specific clones in convalescent patients, 304 of 307, or nearly all, reacted only to SARS-CoV-2 spike and did not cross-react with common cold coronaviruses. In convalescent patients, a median roughly 87% of post-vaccine SARS-CoV-2-reactive clones were detected only after vaccination, suggesting vaccine-specific priming.

The treatment or condition label corresponds to: roughly 10-day PBMC culture with coronavirus spike peptide pools or control peptides (ViraFEST assay). The ViraFEST assay was used in the study, in which antigen-specific T cells were expanded with peptide pools and expanded clonotypes were subsequently identified by TCR sequencing. The convalescent patients' positive SARS-CoV-2 PCR tests fell between March and December 2020, which was before the Alpha, Beta and Delta variants emerged in the United States. PBMCs were cultured at two million per well in IMDM supplemented with around 5.5% human AB serum and around 10 IU/ml IL-2, with approximately 10 ug/ml peptide pools added. On days 3 and 7, half of the culture medium was replaced with fresh IL-2-containing medium. After more than 8 days of culture, CD4+ T cells were isolated by negative selection using the EasySep CD4+ T cell isolation kit. PBMCs were separated from whole blood using Ficoll-Paque Plus gradient centrifugation and then either used fresh or cryopreserved at -140C. In general, triplicate wells were set up for every culture condition.

Library generation was performed with PCR. DNA from cultured CD4+ T cells underwent TCR sequencing with the Oncomine TCR Beta short-read assay at the Johns Hopkins FTIC core. The QIAamp micro DNA kit was used to extract genomic DNA from the cultured CD4+ T cells. Oncomine TCR Beta libraries from cultured CD4+ T cells were pooled with unique dual indexes and sequenced on an Illumina iSeq 100. On the authors' methods: Non-productive sequences were removed, and CDR3s not starting with C, not ending with F or W, or shorter than 7 amino acids were discarded. Antigen-specific clonotypes were identified with the MANAFEST web application by comparing peptide-stimulated wells with reference and other culture wells. For a clone to be called positive, the clone needed an FDR below 0.05, an odds ratio above 5, and a productive frequency above 0.1% in at least two of three replicate wells. Clonotypes that were significantly expanded in both SARS-CoV-2 spike wells and at least one common cold coronavirus spike condition were defined as cross-reactive. Similarity between CDR3 sequences was evaluated in R version 3.6.1 using Levenshtein distances (stringdist) and unrooted phylogenetic trees (ape). TCRdb trimmed public reads at Q25 via fastp, called clones via MiXCR and kept in-frame beta chains. Each CDR3 protein gets just one entry, which takes the most common genes and DNA from the rows behind it. These V and J calls are TCRdb output, not the study's own analysis. Recorded for this sample are 9,500 to 15,000 distinct CDR3 sequences; more than 60% of them occurred a single time. 10% of the sample lies in the top ten.

The cysteine opens and the phenylalanine closes a CDR3 of 16 amino acids. Only the CDR3 DNA is retained, 48 bases long and in frame from the first base. From a lookup of the germline V gene (reference sequence), CDR1 and CDR2 are WNHNN and SYGVQD. Cut back by 2 bases and 1 base, the V and J ends lie 13 bases apart. Regarding this clonotype: Its antigen is unknown. Base qualities are not provided; no much larger clone lies one nucleotide away.

The receptor was derived from a human donor who had recovered from COVID-19. The rearrangement joined TRBV10-1 to TRBJ2-3; TRBD1 is perhaps the D gene, given 5 matching bases. Sequencing used CD4+ T cells from blood, cultured in vitro. The CDR3 protein sequence reads: CASSEQGYRRTDTQYF. The bases are TGCGCCAGCAGTGAGCAGGGCTACCGACGCACAGATACGCAGTATTTT.